One sample yielded the 16 T cell receptor beta chains listed below, sequenced in a study of T cells after yellow fever vaccination. TCRdb analysed the 5' RACE reads with MiXCR anew, one entry per CDR3 protein. The table lists about 240,000 distinct CDR3 sequences, about 7.1% of them singletons, with roughly 0.9% in the top ten. Sequenced here: CD4+ T cells sorted from PBMCs, sampled 15 days after the yellow fever booster vaccination. Source of these receptors: a man aged 30-40 years who received the YFV17D yellow fever vaccine.

This clonotype was observed many times. The chain employs TRBV29-1 and TRBJ2-5; 14 nucleotides align to TRBD2. Germline assignment: CDR1 SQVTM and CDR2 ANQGSEA. The CDR3 extends over 15 amino acids. J lost 5 bases, V lost 4 bases, and 6 bases had no gene match. CDR3 residues: CSVGLAGGPRETQYF. DNA of the CDR3: TGCAGCGTTGGACTAGCGGGAGGGCCGCGGGAGACCCAGTACTTC.

V usage is TRBV6-1 and J usage is TRBJ1-2; 10 nucleotides match TRBD1. The germline V gene has CDR1 MNHNS and CDR2 SASEGT. This CDR3 has 13 residues. After removal of 6 bases from V and 9 bases from J, the junction contained 7 bases not matched to a gene. In DNA form, the CDR3 reads TGTGCCAGCAGAGAGACAGGGGGCCGGCGCTACACCTTC. Translating it yields CASRETGGRRYTF.

This clonotype was picked up a small number of times. The genes are TRBV7-2 and TRBJ2-1; D is ambiguous. The germline V gene encodes CDR1 SGHTA and CDR2 FQGNSA. With 5 bases removed from V and 6 bases from J, the gap between germline ends came to 17 bases. The CDR3 consists of 15 residues. The DNA for the CDR3 is TGTGCCAGCAGCCCTCTAGTTTACCCCTCCAATGAGCAGTTCTTC. Protein sequence: CASSPLVYPSNEQFF.

J is TRBJ2-1 and V is TRBV11-2; D not resolved. This CDR3 contains 15 residues. V was clipped by 5 bases and J by 1 base, with 12 bases between them. From germline, CDR1 is SGHAT and CDR2 FQNNGV. For the CDR3, the DNA is TGTGCCAGCAGCCGGAGCCGAGTTTCCTACAATGAGCAGTTCTTC. This gives the protein CASSRSRVSYNEQFF.

The chain links TRBV3-1 to TRBJ2-5, with unresolved D. The germline CDR1 and CDR2 sequences are LGHDT and YNNKEL (reference sequence). This CDR3 comprises 13 residues. The V end was cut by 4 bases, the J end by 0 bases, with 6 bases between. The DNA for the CDR3 is TGTGCCAGCAGCCTAATGTACCAAGAGACCCAGTACTTC. Translation gives CASSLMYQETQYF.

In its sample, this clonotype was seen many times. The CDR3 is CASSLQGPPYEQYF. CDR3 nucleotides: TGCGCCAGCAGCTTGCAGGGACCGCCGTATGAGCAGTACTTC. The chain recombines TRBV5-1 with TRBJ2-7, with D perhaps assigned TRBD1 or TRBD2 (5 bases each). Trimming shortened V by 1 base and J by 7 bases, and 15 bases separated the two germline ends. The CDR3 has 14 amino acids. Germline V CDR1 and CDR2: SGHRS, YFSETQ.

J is TRBJ1-6 and V is TRBV20-1; weak D call: TRBD1 (5 bases). V shed 3 bases and J shed 13 bases, with 22 bases lying between them. Germline-derived CDR1 and CDR2 are DFQATT and SNEGSKA (reference sequence). There are 15 residues in the CDR3. The CDR3 here is CSARDSGTDVGPLHF. The CDR3 DNA is TGCAGTGCTAGGGATTCCGGGACGGATGTGGGGCCCCTCCACTTT.

A few counts support this clonotype. V and J are TRBV27 and TRBJ1-2; 8 positions agree with TRBD1. The germline V gene encodes CDR1 MNHEY and CDR2 SMNVEV (reference sequence). The CDR3 loop spans 15 amino acids. V lost 4 bases to trimming and J lost 4 bases; unmatched junction nucleotides: 8. The CDR3 here is CASSSTQGVGYGYTF. DNA of the CDR3: TGTGCCAGCAGTTCCACACAGGGGGTCGGCTATGGCTACACCTTC.

This clonotype was counted ten times or more. The chain couples TRBV7-6 to TRBJ2-1; TRBD2 aligns across 9 bases. V trimming: 4 bases; J trimming: 0 bases; junction bases outside the gene matches: 19. Germline assignment: CDR1 SGHVS and CDR2 FNYEAQ. The CDR3 extends over 21 amino acids. The CDR3 here is CASSSQETGTSSRPSYNEQFF. The DNA of the CDR3 is TGTGCCAGCAGCTCGCAGGAGACCGGGACTAGCAGCCGACCCTCCTACAATGAGCAGTTCTTC. The full variable domain, its missing parts supplied by reference TRBV7-6 and TRBJ2-1, is GAGVSQSPRYKVTKRGQDVALRCDPISGHVSLYWYRQALGQGPEFLTYFNYEAQQDKSGLPNDRFSAERPEGSISTLTIQRTEQRDSAMYRCASSSQETGTSSRPSYNEQFFGPGTRLTVL.

This clonotype was detected a few times. J is TRBJ2-1 and V is TRBV7-6; TRBD2 agrees at 14 bases. Unmatched junction bases numbered 4, after V lost 2 bases and J lost 10 bases. Germline V lookup: CDR1 SGHVS, CDR2 FNYEAQ. This CDR3 has 15 amino acids. CDR3 sequence (DNA): TGTGCCAGCAGCTTAAGGGGACTAGCGGGAGACGAGCAGTTCTTC. It specifies CASSLRGLAGDEQFF.

This clonotype has only a few counts. V gene TRBV20-1 combines with J gene TRBJ2-1, with a weak D call TRBD2 (5 bases). The V and J ends lost 5 bases and 6 bases respectively, with 32 bases between them. Germline V gene sequence: CDR1 DFQATT, CDR2 SNEGSKA (reference sequence). The CDR3 runs to 19 residues. CDR3 amino acids: CSASASARVAPAHSNEQFF. The CDR3, as DNA: TGCAGTGCTTCAGCGAGCGCGCGGGTAGCACCGGCCCATAGCAATGAGCAGTTCTTC.

The V and J genes are TRBV11-2 and TRBJ2-7; possibly TRBD1 for D (6 bases). V was trimmed by 4 bases and J by 3 bases, leaving 13 bases between them. The CDR3 has 14 residues. Germline V lookup: CDR1 SGHAT, CDR2 FQNNGV. In DNA, the CDR3 is TGTGCCAGCAGCTACCGGGACACATTCTACGAGCAGTACTTC. Encoded protein: CASSYRDTFYEQYF.

The sample holds a few counts of this clonotype. This chain joins TRBV12-3 or TRBV12-4 and TRBJ2-3; weak D call: TRBD2 (6 bases). The CDR3 covers 13 residues. V lost 6 bases and J lost 5, with 12 bases in between. The CDR3 loop is CASSEGEEDTQYF. Written as DNA, the CDR3 is TGTGCCAGCAGCGAAGGGGAGGAAGATACGCAGTATTTT.

The rearrangement uses TRBV30 and TRBJ2-7; possibly TRBD1 or TRBD2 for D (5 bases each). Germline CDR1 GTSNPN, CDR2 SVGIG (reference sequence). Trimming pared 1 base from V and 3 bases from J, leaving 10 bases between. The CDR3 extends over 13 amino acids. The CDR3 region is CAWSDGASYEQYF. The CDR3 DNA follows: TGTGCCTGGAGTGACGGGGCAAGCTACGAGCAGTACTTC.

In this sample, this clonotype turned up many times. This rearrangement joins TRBV14 to TRBJ2-7; TRBD2 aligns across 9 bases. The ends lost 5 bases at V and 4 bases at J; junction bases unmatched: 15. The CDR3 is 17 residues long. In germline, CDR1 is SGHDN, CDR2 FVKESK. CDR3 sequence: CASSRGLYGSGSYEQYF. For the CDR3, the DNA is TGTGCCAGCAGCAGGGGCCTTTATGGTAGCGGGAGTTACGAGCAGTACTTC. The full variable domain, its missing parts supplied by reference TRBV14 and TRBJ2-7, is EAGVTQFPSHSVIEKGQTVTLRCDPISGHDNLYWYRRVMGKEIKFLLHFVKESKQDESGMPNNRFLAERTGGTYSTLKVQPAELEDSGVYFCASSRGLYGSGSYEQYFGPGTRLTVT.

The J gene is TRBJ2-2, the V gene TRBV7-8; tentative D call: TRBD1 (6 bases). Germline V gene lookup returns CDR1 SGHVS and CDR2 FQNEAQ. V was pared by 4 bases and J by 6 bases, with 18 bases between. The CDR3 is 16 amino acids. CDR3 residues: CASSSRTVFGAGELFF. CDR3 nucleotides: TGTGCCAGCAGCTCTAGGACAGTTTTTGGTGCCGGGGAGCTGTTTTTT.